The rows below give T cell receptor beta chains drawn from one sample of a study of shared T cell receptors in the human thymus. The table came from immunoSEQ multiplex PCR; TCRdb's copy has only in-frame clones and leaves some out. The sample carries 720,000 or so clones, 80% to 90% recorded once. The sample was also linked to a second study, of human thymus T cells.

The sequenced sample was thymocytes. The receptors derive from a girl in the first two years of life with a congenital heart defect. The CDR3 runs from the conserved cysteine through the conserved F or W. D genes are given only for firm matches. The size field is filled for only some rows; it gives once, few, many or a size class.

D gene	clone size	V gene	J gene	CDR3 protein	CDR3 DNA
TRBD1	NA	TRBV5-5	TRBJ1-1	CASLDDRTGSMNTEAFF	TGTGCCAGCCTCGATGATCGGACAGGCTCCATGAACACTGAAGCTTTCTTT
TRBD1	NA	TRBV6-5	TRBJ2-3	CASSWTGRPDTQYF	TGTGCCAGCAGTTGGACAGGGAGGCCAGATACGCAGTATTTT
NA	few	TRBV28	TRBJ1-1	CASSFGQPLSLNTEAFF	TGTGCCAGCAGTTTCGGACAGCCCCTGAGTCTGAACACTGAAGCTTTCTTT
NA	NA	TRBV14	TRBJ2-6	CASSQVRVRVSGANVLTF	TGTGCCAGCAGCCAAGTCCGGGTCCGGGTCTCTGGGGCCAACGTCCTGACTTTC
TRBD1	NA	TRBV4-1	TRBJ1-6	CASSPDRGSPLHF	TGCGCCAGCAGCCCGGACAGGGGTTCACCCCTCCACTTT
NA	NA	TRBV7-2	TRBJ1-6	CASSSPGRKGSPLHF	TGTGCCAGCAGCTCCCCGGGGAGGAAGGGTTCACCCCTCCACTTT
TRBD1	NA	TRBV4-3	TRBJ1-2	CASSQDQGRQGPNYGYTF	TGCGCCAGCAGCCAAGATCAGGGTCGACAGGGGCCTAACTATGGCTACACCTTC
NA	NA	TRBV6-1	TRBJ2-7	CASSESGDKLPYEQYF	TGTGCCAGCAGTGAGTCAGGGGATAAACTCCCCTACGAGCAGTACTTC
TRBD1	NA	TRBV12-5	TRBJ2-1	CASGPGTGDNEQFF	TGTGCTAGTGGTCCCGGGACAGGGGACAATGAGCAGTTCTTC
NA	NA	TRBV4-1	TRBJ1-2	CASSQGIGRNYGYTF	TGCGCCAGCAGCCAAGGAATAGGGAGAAACTATGGCTACACCTTC
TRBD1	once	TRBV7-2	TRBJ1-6	CASSLDGTGPDSPLHF	TGTGCCAGCAGCTTAGATGGGACAGGGCCTGATTCACCCCTCCACTTT
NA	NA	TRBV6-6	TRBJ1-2	CASSYPQGWYGYTF	TGTGCCAGCAGTTACCCCCAGGGTTGGTATGGCTACACCTTC
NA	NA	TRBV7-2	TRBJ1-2	CASSLVGDFYGYTF	TGTGCCAGCAGCTTAGTAGGGGACTTCTATGGCTACACCTTC
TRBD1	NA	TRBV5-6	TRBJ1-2	CASSPRQGANYGYTF	TGTGCCAGCAGCCCCAGACAGGGGGCGAACTATGGCTACACCTTC
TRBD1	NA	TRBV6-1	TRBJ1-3	CASSDDRGPDRFVGNTIYF	TGTGCCAGCAGTGACGACAGGGGGCCGGACAGATTCGTCGGCAACACCATATATTTT
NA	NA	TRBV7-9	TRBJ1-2	CASSPRQPYGYTF	TGTGCCAGCAGCCCCCGACAGCCCTATGGCTACACCTTC
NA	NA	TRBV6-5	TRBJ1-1	CASSYGALVSGTEAFF	TGTGCCAGCAGTTACGGTGCTCTCGTCTCGGGGACTGAAGCTTTCTTT
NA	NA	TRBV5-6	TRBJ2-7	CASSGAVGYEQYF	TGTGCCAGCAGCGGGGCGGTGGGCTACGAGCAGTACTTC
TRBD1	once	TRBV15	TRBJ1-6	CATSTALQGALAPLHF	TGTGCCACCAGTACCGCCCTACAGGGGGCCTTAGCGCCCCTCCACTTT
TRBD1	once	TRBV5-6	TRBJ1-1	CASTESEDRVRRMNTEAFF	TGTGCCAGCACCGAGAGCGAGGACAGGGTGAGGAGGATGAACACTGAAGCTTTCTTT
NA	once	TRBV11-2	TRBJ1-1	CASSLGVTGPVNTEAFF	TGTGCCAGCAGCTTAGGGGTAACAGGGCCAGTGAACACTGAAGCTTTCTTT
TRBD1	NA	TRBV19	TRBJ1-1	CASRIRRQGCFPPHQAFF	TGTGCCAGTAGGATACGGAGACAGGGTTGTTTCCCCCCACATCAAGCTTTCTTT
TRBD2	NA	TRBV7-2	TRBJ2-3	CASSSRLAGGLGDTQYF	TGTGCCAGCAGCTCAAGACTAGCGGGGGGGCTTGGAGATACGCAGTATTTT
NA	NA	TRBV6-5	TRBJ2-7	CASRTLPAPYEQYF	TGTGCCAGCAGGACATTGCCGGCGCCATACGAGCAGTACTTC
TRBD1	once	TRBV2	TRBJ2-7	CASNGTGQGTSRQYF	TGTGCCAGCAACGGGACGGGACAGGGAACCTCTAGACAGTACTTC
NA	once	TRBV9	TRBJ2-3	CASSVTVNTDTQYF	TGTGCCAGCAGCGTGACAGTAAACACAGATACGCAGTATTTT
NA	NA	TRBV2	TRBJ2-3	CASSEAGQPTDTQYF	TGTGCCAGCAGTGAGGCGGGACAGCCGACAGATACGCAGTATTTT
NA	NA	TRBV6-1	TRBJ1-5	CASGRESHQPQHF	TGTGCCAGCGGTAGGGAGAGTCATCAGCCCCAGCATTTT
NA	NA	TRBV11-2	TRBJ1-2	CASSPRSHRCLGDGYTF	TGTGCCAGCAGCCCTAGAAGCCACAGGTGCCTCGGAGATGGCTACACCTTC
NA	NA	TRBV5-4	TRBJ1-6	CASSSPYPGTPLHF	TGTGCCAGCAGCTCCCCTTATCCAGGGACACCCCTCCACTTT
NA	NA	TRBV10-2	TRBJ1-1	CASSESSPGGNTEAFF	TGCGCCAGCAGTGAGTCTTCCCCGGGAGGGAACACTGAAGCTTTCTTT
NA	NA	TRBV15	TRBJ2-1	CATSRDSTHEQFF	TGTGCCACCAGCAGAGATTCCACACATGAGCAGTTCTTC
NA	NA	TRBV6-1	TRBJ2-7	CASSEKGGGVYEQYF	TGTGCCAGCAGTGAAAAAGGGGGCGGGGTCTACGAGCAGTACTTC
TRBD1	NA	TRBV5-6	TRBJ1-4	CASNHRQGIPNEKLFF	TGTGCCAGCAACCACAGACAGGGGATACCTAATGAAAAACTGTTTTTT
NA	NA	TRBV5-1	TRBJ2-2	CASSLRQGGTGELFF	TGCGCCAGCAGCTTGCGGCAGGGAGGCACCGGGGAGCTGTTTTTT
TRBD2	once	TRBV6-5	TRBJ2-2	CATRTSGGGGELFF	TGTGCCACTCGGACTAGCGGGGGAGGGGGGGAGCTGTTTTTT
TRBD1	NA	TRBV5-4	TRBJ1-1	CASREATGAMNTEAFF	TGTGCCAGCCGCGAGGCTACAGGGGCTATGAACACTGAAGCTTTCTTT
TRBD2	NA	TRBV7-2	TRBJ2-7	CASSLALAGEPGSYEQYF	TGTGCCAGCAGCTTGGCTCTAGCGGGGGAGCCCGGGTCCTACGAGCAGTACTTC
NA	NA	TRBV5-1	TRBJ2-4	CASSLYRGTAKNIQYF	TGCGCCAGCAGCTTGTATCGGGGGACGGCCAAAAACATTCAGTACTTC
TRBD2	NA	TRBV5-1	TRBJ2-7	CASSLWTRRSYEQYF	TGCGCCAGCAGCTTGTGGACTAGAAGGTCCTACGAGCAGTACTTC